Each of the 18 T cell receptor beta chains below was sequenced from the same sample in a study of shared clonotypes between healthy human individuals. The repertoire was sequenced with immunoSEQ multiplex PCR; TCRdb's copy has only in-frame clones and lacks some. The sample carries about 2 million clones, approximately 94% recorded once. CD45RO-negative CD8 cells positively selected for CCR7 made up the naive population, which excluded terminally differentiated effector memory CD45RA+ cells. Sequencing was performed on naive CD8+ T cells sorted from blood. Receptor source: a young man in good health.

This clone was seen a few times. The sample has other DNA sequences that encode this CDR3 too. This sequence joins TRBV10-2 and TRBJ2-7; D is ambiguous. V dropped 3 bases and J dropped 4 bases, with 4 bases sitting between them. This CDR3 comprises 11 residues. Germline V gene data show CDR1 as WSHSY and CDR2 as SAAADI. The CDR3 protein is CASSDPYEQYF. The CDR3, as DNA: TGCGCCAGCAGTGACCCTTACGAGCAGTACTTC.

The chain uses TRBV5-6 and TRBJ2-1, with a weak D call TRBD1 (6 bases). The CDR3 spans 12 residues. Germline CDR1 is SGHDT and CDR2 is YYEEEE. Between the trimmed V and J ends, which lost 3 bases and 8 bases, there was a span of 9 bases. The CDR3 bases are TGTGCCAGCAGCTCCGAGGGGGATGAGCAGTTCTTC. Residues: CASSSEGDEQFF.

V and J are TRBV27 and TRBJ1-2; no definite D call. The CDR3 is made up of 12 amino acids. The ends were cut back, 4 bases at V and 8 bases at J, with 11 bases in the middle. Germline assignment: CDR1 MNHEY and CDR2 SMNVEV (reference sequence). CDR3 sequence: CASSSRVGGYTF. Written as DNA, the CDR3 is TGTGCCAGCAGTTCCCGGGTTGGCGGCTACACCTTC.

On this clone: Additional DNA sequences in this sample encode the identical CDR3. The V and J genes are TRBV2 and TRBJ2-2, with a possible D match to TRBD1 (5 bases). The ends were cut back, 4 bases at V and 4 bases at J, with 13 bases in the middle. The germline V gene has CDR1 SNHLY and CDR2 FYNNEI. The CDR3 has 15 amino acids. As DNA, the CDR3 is TGTGCCAGCAGTGGTAGGCAGGGAATCACCGGGGAGCTGTTTTTT. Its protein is CASSGRQGITGELFF.

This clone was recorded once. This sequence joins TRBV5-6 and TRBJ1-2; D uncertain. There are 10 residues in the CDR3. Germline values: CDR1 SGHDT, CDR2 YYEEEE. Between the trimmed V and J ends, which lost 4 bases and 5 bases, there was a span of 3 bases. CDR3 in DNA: TGTGCCAGCAGCGGGTATGGCTACACCTTC. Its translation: CASSGYGYTF. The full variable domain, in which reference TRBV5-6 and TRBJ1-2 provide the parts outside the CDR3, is DAGVTQSPTHLIKTRGQQVTLRCSPKSGHDTVSWYQQALGQGPQFIFQYYEEEERQRGNFPDRFSGHQFPNYSSELNVNALLLGDSALYLCASSGYGYTFGSGTRLTVV.

The CDR3 reads CASSGMGPNTDTQYF. The CDR3, as DNA: TGCGCCAGCAGTGGAATGGGGCCAAACACAGATACGCAGTATTTT. The chain combines TRBV10-1 with TRBJ2-3; D is possibly TRBD1 (5 bases). The CDR3 sequence is 15 residues long. V dropped 4 bases and J dropped 2 bases, with 13 bases sitting between them. Germline values: CDR1 WNHNN, CDR2 SYGVQD (reference sequence).

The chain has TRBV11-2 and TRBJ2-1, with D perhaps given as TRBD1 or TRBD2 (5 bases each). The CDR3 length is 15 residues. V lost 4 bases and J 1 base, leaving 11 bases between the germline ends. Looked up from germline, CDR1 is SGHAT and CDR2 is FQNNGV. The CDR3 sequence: CASSSGTVSYNEQFF. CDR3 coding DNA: TGTGCCAGCAGCTCTGGGACCGTTTCCTACAATGAGCAGTTCTTC.

CDR3 in DNA: TGCGCCAGCAGCCCTCGGGACAGCGTCTACGAGCAGTACTTC. Residues: CASSPRDSVYEQYF. The rearrangement links TRBV4-1 to TRBJ2-7, with 7 bases matching TRBD1. The CDR3 covers 14 residues. Trimming at V came to 4 bases and at J to 3 bases, leaving 6 bases not matched to a gene. Germline CDR1 MGHRA, CDR2 YSYEKL.

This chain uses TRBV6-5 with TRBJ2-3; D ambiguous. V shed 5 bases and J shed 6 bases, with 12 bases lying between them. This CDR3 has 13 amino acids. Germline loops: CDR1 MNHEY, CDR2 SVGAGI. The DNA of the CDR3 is TGTGCCAGCAGTGCTAAGGTGTTCGATACGCAGTATTTT. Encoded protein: CASSAKVFDTQYF.

The CDR3 nucleotides are TGCGCCAGCAGCCAAGGTTGGACTAGCGGGAGTTCAGATACGCAGTATTTT. Residues: CASSQGWTSGSSDTQYF. This rearrangement joins TRBV4-3 to TRBJ2-3, with 13 bases matching TRBD2. The ends lost 1 base at V and 4 bases at J; junction bases unmatched: 5. CDR1 is LGHNA, CDR2 YSLEER, per germline. This CDR3 has 17 amino acids.

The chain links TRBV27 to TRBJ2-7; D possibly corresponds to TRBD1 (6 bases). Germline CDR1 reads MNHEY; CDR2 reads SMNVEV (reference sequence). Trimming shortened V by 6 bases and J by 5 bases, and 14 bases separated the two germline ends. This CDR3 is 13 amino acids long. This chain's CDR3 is CASRLITGNEQYF. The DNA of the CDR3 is TGTGCCAGCAGGCTGATAACAGGGAACGAGCAGTACTTC.

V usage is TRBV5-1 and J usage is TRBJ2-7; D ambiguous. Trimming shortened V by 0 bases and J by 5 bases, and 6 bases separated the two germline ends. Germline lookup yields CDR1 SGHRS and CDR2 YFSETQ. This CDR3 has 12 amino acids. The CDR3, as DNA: TGCGCCAGCAGCTTGGGGCAGAACGAGCAGTACTTC. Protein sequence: CASSLGQNEQYF.

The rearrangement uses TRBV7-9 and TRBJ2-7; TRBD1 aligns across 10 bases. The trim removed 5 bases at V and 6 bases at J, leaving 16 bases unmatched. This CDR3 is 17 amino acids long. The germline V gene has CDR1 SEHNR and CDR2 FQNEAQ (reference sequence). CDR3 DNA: TGTGCCAGCAGCCTCTACTCACTTAGACAGGGGGCGGGCGAGCAGTACTTC. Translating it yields CASSLYSLRQGAGEQYF.

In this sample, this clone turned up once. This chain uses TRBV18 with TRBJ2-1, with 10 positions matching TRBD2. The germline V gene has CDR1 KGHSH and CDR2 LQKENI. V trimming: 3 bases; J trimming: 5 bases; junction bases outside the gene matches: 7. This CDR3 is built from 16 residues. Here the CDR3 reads CASSPSGLAVDNEQFF. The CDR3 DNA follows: TGTGCCAGCTCACCGAGCGGACTAGCGGTTGACAATGAGCAGTTCTTC.

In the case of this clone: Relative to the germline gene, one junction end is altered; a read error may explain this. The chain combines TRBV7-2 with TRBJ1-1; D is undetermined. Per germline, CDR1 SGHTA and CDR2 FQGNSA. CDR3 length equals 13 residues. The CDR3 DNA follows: TGTGCCGGCAGCTTAGTTATGAACACTGAAGCTTTCTTT. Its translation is CAGSLVMNTEAFF.

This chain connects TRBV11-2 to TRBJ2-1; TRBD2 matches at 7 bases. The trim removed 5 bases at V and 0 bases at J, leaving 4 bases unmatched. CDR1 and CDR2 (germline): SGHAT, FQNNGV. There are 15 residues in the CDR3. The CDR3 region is CASSPRGGSYNEQFF. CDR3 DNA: TGTGCCAGCAGCCCCCGCGGGGGCTCCTACAATGAGCAGTTCTTC.

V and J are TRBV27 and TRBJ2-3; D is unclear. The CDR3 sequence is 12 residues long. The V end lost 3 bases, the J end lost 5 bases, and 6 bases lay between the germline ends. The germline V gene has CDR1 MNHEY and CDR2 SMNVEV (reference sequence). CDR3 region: CASSFSKDTQYF. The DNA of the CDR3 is TGTGCCAGCAGTTTTAGTAAAGATACGCAGTATTTT.

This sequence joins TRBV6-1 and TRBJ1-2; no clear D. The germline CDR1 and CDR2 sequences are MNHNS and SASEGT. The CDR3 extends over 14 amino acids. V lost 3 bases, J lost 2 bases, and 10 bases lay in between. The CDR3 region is CASSDLTVNYGYTF. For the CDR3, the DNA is TGTGCCAGCAGTGACCTTACGGTCAACTATGGCTACACCTTC.